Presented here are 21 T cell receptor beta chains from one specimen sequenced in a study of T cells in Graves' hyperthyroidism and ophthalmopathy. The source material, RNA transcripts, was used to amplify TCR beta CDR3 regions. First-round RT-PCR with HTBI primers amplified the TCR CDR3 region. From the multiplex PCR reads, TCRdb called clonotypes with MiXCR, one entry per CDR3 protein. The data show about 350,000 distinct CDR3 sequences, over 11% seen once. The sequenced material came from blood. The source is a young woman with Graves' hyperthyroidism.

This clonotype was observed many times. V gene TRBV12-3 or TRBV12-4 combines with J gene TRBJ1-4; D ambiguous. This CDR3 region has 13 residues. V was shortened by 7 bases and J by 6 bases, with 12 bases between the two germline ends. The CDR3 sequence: CASTPSRYEKLFF. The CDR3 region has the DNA TGTGCCAGCACCCCGTCTAGGTATGAAAAACTGTTTTTT.

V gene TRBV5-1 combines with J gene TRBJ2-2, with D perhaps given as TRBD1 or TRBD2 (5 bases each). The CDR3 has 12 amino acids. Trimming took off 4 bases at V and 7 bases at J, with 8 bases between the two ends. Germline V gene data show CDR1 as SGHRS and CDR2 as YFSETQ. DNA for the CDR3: TGCGCCAGCAGCAGGGACGACGGGGAGCTGTTTTTT. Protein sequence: CASSRDDGELFF.

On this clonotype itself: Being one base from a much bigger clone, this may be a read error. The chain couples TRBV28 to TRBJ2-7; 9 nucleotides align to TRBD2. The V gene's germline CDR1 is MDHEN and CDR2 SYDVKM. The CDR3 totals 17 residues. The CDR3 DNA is TGTGTCAGCAGTTTGACTGCCTATGGGACTAGCATCAGCGAGCAGTACTTC. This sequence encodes CVSSLTAYGTSISEQYF.

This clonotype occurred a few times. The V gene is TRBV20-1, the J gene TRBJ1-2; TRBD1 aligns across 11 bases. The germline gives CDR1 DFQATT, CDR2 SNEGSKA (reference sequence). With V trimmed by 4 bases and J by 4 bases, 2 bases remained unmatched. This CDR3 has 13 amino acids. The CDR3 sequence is CSATGTGGYGYTF. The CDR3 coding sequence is TGCAGTGCTACCGGGACAGGGGGCTATGGCTACACCTTC.

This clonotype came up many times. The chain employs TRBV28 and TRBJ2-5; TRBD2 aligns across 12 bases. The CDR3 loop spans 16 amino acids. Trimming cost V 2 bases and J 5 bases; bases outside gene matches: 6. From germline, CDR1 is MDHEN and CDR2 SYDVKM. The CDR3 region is CASSLLAGGYTETQYF. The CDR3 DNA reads TGTGCCAGCAGTTTACTAGCGGGAGGGTACACGGAGACCCAGTACTTC. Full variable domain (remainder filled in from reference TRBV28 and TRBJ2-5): DVKVTQSSRYLVKRTGEKVFLECVQDMDHENMFWYRQDPGLGLRLIYFSYDVKMKEKGDIPEGYSVSREKKERFSLILESASTNQTSMYLCASSLLAGGYTETQYFGPGTRLLVL.

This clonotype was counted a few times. The CDR3 DNA sequence: TGTGCCAGCAGCTTCAGCGGCGATGGGCCCTACGAGCAGTACTTC. Translation: CASSFSGDGPYEQYF. The rearrangement uses TRBV11-2 and TRBJ2-7; D may be TRBD2 (5 bases). Trimming stripped 3 bases from V and 2 bases from J, with 14 bases between. CDR3 length: 15 amino acids. The germline CDR1 and CDR2 sequences are SGHAT and FQNNGV.

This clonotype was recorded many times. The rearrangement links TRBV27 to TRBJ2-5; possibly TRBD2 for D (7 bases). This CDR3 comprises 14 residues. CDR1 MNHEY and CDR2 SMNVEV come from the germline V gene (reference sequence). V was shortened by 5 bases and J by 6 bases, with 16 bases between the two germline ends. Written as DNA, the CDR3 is TGTGCCAGCAGTCTCCGGGGGGCCGGAAAGACCCAGTACTTC. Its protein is CASSLRGAGKTQYF.

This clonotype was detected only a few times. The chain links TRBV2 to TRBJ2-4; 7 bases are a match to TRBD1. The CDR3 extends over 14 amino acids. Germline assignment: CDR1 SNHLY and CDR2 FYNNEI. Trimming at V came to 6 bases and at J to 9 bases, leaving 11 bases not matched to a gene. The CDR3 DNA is TGTGCCAGCAGGTCAACAGGGGTGTATGTCATTCAGTACTTC. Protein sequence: CASRSTGVYVIQYF. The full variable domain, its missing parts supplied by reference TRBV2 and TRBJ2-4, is EPEVTQTPSHQVTQMGQEVILRCVPISNHLYFYWYRQILGQKVEFLVSFYNNEISEKSEIFDDQFSVERPDGSNFTLKIRSTKLEDSAMYFCASRSTGVYVIQYFGAGTRLSVL.

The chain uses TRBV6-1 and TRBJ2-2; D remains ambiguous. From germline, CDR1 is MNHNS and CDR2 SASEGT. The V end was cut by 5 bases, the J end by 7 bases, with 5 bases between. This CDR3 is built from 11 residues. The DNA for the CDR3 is TGTGCCAGCAGTAGAAACGGGGAGCTGTTTTTT. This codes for CASSRNGELFF.

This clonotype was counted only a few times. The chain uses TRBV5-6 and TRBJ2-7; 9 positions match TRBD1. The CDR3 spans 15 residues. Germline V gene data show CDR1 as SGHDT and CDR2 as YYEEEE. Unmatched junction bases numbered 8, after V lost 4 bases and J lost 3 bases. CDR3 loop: CASSRLGTGSYEQYF. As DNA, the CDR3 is TGTGCCAGCAGCCGCCTCGGGACAGGGAGCTACGAGCAGTACTTC.

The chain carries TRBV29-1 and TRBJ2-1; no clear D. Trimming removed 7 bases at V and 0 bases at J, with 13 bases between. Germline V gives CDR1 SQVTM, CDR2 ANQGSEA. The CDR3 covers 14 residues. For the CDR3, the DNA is TGCAGCGCGAATTTGGGTAGCTCCTACAATGAGCAGTTCTTC. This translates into CSANLGSSYNEQFF.

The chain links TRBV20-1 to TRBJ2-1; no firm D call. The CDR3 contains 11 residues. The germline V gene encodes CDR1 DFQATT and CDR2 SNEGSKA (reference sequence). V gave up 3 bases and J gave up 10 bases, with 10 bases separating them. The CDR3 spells CSASPLSEQFF. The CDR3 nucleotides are TGCAGTGCTAGCCCGCTTTCGGAGCAGTTCTTC.

CDR3 region: CASSTGAGNTIYF. The CDR3 nucleotides are TGTGCCAGCAGTACAGGGGCGGGAAACACCATATATTTT. The chain employs TRBV6-1 and TRBJ1-3, with 7 bases lining up with TRBD1. Per the germline V gene, CDR1 is MNHNS and CDR2 is SASEGT. This CDR3 is built from 13 residues. With V trimmed by 5 bases and J by 4 bases, 2 bases remained unmatched.

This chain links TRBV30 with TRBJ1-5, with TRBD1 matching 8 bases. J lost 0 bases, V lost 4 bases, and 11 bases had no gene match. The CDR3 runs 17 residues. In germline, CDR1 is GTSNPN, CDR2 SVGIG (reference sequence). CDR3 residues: CAWNTGTGAYSNQPQHF. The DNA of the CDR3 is TGTGCCTGGAATACCGGGACAGGCGCATATAGCAATCAGCCCCAGCATTTT.

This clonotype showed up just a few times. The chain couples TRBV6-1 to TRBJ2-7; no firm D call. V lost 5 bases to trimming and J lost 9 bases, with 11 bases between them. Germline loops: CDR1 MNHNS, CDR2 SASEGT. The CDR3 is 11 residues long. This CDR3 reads CASSLKGLQYF. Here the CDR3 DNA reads TGTGCCAGCAGTTTAAAGGGCCTGCAGTACTTC.

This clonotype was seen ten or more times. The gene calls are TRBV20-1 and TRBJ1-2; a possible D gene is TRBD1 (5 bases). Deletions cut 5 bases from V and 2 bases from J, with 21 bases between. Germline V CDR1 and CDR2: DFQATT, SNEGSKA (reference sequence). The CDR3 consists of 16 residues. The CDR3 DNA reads TGCAGTGCTGCCCCCTGGGGGGAAAGCCGCAACTATGGCTACACCTTC. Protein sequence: CSAAPWGESRNYGYTF.

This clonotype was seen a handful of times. The CDR3 sequence: CASSWSGGTGSGANVLTF. The CDR3 nucleotides read TGCGCCAGCAGCTGGTCAGGGGGTACTGGTTCTGGGGCCAACGTCCTGACTTTC. This sequence joins TRBV5-1 and TRBJ2-6, with 7 bases identical to TRBD1. The germline V gene encodes CDR1 SGHRS and CDR2 YFSETQ. V was clipped by 3 bases and J by 1 base; unmatched bases: 10. This CDR3 has 18 amino acids.

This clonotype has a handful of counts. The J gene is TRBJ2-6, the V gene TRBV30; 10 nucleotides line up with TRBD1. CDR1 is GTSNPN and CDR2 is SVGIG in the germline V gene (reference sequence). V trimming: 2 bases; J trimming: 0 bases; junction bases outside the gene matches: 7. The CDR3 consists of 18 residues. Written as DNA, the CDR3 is TGTGCCTGGAGTAGGAGGACAGGGGGACACTCTGGGGCCAACGTCCTGACTTTC. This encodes CAWSRRTGGHSGANVLTF.

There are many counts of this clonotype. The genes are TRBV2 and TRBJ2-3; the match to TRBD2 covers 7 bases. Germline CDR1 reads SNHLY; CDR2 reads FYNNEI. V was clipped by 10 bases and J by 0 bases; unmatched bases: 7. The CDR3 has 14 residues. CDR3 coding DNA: TGTGCCACCAAACGGGGGGAGAGCACAGATACGCAGTATTTT. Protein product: CATKRGESTDTQYF.

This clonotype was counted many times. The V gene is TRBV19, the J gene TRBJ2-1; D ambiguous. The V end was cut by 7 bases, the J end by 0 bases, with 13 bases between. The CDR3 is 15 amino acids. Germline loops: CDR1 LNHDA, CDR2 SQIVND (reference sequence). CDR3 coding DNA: TGTGCCAGTACTTTGATCCAGAGCTCCTACAATGAGCAGTTCTTC. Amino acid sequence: CASTLIQSSYNEQFF.

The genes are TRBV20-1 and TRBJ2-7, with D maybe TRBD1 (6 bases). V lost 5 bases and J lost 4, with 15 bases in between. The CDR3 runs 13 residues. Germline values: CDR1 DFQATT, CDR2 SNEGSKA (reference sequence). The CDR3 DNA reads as TGCAGTGCTGGTCCAGGGGACCATTACGAGCAGTACTTC. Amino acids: CSAGPGDHYEQYF.